This T cell receptor (beta chain) was captured by sequencing in a study of blood T cell repertoires in COVID-19. Overall study: The origin of the acute and convalescent COVID-19 samples was the United States, Italy and Spain.

Those who participated ranged in age from roughly 18 to 95 years and resided in about two dozen US areas. Assignment of participants to cohorts was predicated upon participant-reported clinical history. TCRdb's copy holds only in-frame clones and misses some; the assay was immunoSEQ multiplex PCR. The repertoire holds about 200,000 clones, about 86% seen once, with about 4.1% in the top ten. Germline CDR1 is KGHSH and CDR2 is LQKENI. The CDR3 runs 17 residues. The V end was cut by 1 base, the J end by 0 bases, with 13 bases between. The rearrangement links TRBV18 to TRBJ2-1, with D tentatively TRBD2 (7 bases). Sequenced: PBMCs or T cells enriched from blood (not recorded which). The clonotype originates from a woman aged 40 to 50 with acute COVID-19. CDR3 in amino acids: CASSPRGGHSSYNEQFF. DNA for the CDR3: TGTGCCAGCTCACCACGGGGGGGGCATTCCTCCTACAATGAGCAGTTCTTC.